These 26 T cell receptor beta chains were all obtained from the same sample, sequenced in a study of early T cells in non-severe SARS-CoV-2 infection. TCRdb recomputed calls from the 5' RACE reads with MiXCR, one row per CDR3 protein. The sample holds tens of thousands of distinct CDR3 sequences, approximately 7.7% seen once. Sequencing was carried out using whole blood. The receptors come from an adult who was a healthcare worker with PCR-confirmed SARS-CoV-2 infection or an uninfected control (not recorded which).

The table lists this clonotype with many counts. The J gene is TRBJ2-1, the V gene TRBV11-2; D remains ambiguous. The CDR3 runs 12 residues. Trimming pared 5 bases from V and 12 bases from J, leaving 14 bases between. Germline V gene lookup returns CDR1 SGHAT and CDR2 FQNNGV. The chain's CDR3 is CASSPVAALQFF. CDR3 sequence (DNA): TGTGCCAGCAGCCCGGTGGCAGCCTTGCAGTTCTTC.

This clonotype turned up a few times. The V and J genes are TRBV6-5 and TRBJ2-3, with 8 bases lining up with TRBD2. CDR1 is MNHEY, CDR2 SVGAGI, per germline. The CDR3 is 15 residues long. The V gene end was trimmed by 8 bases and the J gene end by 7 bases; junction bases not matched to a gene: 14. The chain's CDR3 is CASYTGGRGRNTQYF. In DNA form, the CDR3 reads TGTGCCAGCTATACGGGGGGGAGGGGCCGTAATACGCAGTATTTT.

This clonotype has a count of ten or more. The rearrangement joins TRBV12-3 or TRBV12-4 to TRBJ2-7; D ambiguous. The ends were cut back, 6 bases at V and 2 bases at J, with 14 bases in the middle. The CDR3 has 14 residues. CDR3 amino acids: CASSVPQSPYEQYF. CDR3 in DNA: TGTGCCAGCAGCGTCCCACAGAGCCCCTACGAGCAGTACTTC.

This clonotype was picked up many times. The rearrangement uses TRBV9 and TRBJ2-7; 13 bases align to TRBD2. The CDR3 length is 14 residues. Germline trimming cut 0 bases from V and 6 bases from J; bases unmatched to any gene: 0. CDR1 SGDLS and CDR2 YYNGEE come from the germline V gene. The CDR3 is CASSVGLAGGEQYF. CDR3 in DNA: TGTGCCAGCAGCGTAGGACTAGCGGGAGGCGAGCAGTACTTC.

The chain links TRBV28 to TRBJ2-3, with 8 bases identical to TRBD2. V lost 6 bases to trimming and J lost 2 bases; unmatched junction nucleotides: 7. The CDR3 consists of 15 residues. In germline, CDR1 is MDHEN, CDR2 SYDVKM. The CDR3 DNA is TGTGCCAGCAGCCCAGCGGGAGTTTACACAGATACGCAGTATTTT. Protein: CASSPAGVYTDTQYF.

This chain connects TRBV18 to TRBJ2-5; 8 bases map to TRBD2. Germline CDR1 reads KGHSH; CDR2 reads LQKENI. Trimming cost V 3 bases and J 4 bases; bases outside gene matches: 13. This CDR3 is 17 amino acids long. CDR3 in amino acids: CASSPAKPGLVGETQYF. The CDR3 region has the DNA TGTGCCAGCTCACCGGCTAAGCCGGGACTAGTAGGAGAGACCCAGTACTTC.

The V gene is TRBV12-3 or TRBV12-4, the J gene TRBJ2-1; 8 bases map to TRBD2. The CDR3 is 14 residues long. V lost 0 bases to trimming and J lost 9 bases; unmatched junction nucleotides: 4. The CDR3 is CASSLAAGDFEQFF. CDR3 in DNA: TGTGCCAGCAGTTTAGCAGCGGGAGACTTTGAGCAGTTCTTC.

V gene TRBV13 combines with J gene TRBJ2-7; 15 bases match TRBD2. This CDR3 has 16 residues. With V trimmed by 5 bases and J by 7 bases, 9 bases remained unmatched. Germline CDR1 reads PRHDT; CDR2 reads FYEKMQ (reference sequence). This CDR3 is CASSPRTSGREGEQYF. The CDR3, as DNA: TGTGCCAGCAGCCCCCGGACTAGCGGGAGGGAGGGGGAGCAGTACTTC.

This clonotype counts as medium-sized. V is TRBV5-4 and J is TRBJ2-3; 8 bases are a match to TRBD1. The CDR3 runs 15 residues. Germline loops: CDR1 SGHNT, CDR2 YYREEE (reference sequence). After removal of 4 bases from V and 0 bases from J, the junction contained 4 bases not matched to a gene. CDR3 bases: TGTGCCAGCAGCGAGGGACAGGCGAGCACAGATACGCAGTATTTT. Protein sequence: CASSEGQASTDTQYF.

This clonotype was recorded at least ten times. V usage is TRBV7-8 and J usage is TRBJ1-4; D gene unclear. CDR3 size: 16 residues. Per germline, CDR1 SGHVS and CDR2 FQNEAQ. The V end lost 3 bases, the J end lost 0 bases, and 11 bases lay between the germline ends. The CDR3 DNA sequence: TGTGCCAGCAGCTTCCAGGACGTAACAACTAATGAAAAACTGTTTTTT. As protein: CASSFQDVTTNEKLFF.

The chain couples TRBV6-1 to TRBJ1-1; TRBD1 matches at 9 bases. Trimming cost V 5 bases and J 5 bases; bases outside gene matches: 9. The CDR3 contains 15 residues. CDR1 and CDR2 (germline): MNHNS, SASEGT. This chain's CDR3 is CASSPPDRGRTEAFF. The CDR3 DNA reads TGTGCCAGCAGTCCACCGGACAGGGGACGGACTGAAGCTTTCTTT.

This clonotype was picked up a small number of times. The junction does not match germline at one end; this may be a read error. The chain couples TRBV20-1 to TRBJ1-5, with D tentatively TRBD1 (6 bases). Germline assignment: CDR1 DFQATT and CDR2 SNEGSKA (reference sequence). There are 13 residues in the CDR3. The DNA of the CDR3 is TGCAGTGCGCCCCGCACAGGGAATCAGCCCCGGCATTTT. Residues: CSAPRTGNQPRHF.

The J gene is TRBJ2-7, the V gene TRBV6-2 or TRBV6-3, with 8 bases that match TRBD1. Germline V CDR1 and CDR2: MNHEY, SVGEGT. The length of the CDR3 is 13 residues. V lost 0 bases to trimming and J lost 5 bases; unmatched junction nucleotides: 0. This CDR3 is CASSYSDRDEQYF. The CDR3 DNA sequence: TGTGCCAGCAGTTACTCGGACAGGGACGAGCAGTACTTC.

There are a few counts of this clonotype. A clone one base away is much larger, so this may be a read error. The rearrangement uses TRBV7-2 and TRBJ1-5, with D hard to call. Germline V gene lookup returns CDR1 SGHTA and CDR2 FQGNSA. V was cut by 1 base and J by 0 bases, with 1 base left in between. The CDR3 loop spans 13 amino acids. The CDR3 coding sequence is TGTGCCAGCAGCTTAGATAGCAATCAGCCCCAGCATTTT. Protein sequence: CASSLDSNQPQHF.

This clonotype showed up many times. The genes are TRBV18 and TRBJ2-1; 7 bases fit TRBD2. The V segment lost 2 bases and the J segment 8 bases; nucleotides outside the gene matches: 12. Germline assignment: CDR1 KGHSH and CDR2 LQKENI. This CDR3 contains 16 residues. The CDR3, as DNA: TGTGCCAGCTCACCAGGTCGTAGCGGGCCCTCGGATGAGCAGTTCTTC. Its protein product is CASSPGRSGPSDEQFF.

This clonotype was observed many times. CDR3 DNA sequence: TGTGCCAGCAGTCAGCCGGGACTAGTTCTTGCCGGGGAGCTGTTTTTT. It yields the protein CASSQPGLVLAGELFF. The chain is built from TRBV6-6 and TRBJ2-2, with 8 positions matching TRBD2. V gave up 5 bases and J gave up 6 bases; unmatched junction bases: 11. Germline CDR1 MNHNY, CDR2 SVGAGI (reference sequence). This CDR3 contains 16 residues.

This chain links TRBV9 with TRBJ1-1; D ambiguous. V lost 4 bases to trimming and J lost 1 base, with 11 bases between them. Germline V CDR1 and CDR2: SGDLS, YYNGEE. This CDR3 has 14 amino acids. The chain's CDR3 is CASSPRQPNTEAFF. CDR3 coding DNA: TGTGCCAGCAGCCCCCGCCAGCCGAACACTGAAGCTTTCTTT.

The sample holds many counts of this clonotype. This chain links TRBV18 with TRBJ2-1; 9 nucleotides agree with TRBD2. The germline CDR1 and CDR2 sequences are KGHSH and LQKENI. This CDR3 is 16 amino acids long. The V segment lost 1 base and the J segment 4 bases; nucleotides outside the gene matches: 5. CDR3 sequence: CASSPLRLAGYNEQFF. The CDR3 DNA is TGTGCCAGCTCACCACTTCGGCTAGCGGGATACAATGAGCAGTTCTTC.

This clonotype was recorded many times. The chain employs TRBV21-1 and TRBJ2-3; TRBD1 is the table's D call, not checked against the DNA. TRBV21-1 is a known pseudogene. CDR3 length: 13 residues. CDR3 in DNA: TGTGCCAGCAGCGGGGCCGGCACAGATACGCAGTATTTT. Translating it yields CASSGAGTDTQYF.

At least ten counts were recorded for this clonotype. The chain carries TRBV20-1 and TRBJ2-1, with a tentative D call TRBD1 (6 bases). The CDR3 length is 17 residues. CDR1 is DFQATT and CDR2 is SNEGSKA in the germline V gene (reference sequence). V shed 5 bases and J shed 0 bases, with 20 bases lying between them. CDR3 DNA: TGCAGTGCTGCCGCCCCGACAGGTGTGAGCTCCTACAATGAGCAGTTCTTC. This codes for CSAAAPTGVSSYNEQFF.

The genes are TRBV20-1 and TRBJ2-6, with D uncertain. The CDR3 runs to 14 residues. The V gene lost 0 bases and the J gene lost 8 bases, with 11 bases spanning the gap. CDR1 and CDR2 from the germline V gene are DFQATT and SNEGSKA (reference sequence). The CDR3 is CSAREGSRTNVLTF. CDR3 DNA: TGCAGTGCTAGAGAAGGTAGTCGGACCAACGTCCTGACTTTC.

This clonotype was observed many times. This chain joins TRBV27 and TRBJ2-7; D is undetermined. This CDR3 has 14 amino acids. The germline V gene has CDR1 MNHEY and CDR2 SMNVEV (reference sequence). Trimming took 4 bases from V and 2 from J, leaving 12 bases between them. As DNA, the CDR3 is TGTGCCAGCAGTTATACCGGGCCCCCCTACGAGCAGTACTTC. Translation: CASSYTGPPYEQYF.

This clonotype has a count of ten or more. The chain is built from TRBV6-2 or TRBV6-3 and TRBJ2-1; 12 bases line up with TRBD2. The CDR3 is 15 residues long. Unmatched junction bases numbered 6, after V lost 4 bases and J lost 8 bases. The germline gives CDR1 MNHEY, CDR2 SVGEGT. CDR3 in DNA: TGTGCCAGCAGTTCCACTAGCGGGAGGTCCTATGAGCAGTTCTTC. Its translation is CASSSTSGRSYEQFF.

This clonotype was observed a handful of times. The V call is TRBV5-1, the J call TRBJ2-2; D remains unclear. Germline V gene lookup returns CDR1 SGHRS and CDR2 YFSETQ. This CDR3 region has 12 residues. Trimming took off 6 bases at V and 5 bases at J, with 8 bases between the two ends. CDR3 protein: CASIEETGELFF. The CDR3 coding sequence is TGCGCCAGCATCGAGGAGACCGGGGAGCTGTTTTTT.

CDR3 sequence reads: CASSQSGLAHEQYF. The CDR3 DNA reads as TGCGCCAGCAGTCAATCGGGGCTAGCGCACGAGCAGTACTTC. The gene calls are TRBV23-1 and TRBJ2-7, with D maybe TRBD2 (6 bases). TRBV23-1 is noted as an ORF with a role that remains uncertain. V was trimmed by 0 bases and J by 5 bases, leaving 11 bases between them. This CDR3 comprises 14 residues.

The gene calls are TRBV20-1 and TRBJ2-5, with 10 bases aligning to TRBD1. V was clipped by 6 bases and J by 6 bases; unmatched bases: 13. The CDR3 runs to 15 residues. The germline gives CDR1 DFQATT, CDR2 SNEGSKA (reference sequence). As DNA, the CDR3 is TGCAGTGCAATGAACCGGGACAGGGGAACAAAGACCCAGTACTTC. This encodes CSAMNRDRGTKTQYF.